A selection of T cell receptor beta chains follows, all from one sample in a study of OX40 agonist ivuxolimab in advanced cancers. This table comes from immunoSEQ multiplex PCR, and its TCRdb copy is limited to in-frame clones, with some not included. The table includes 90,000 to 130,000 clones, over 85% detected once. Material: CD4+ or CD8+ T cells sorted from blood, obtained in a trial of the OX40 agonist ivuxolimab. These receptors all come from an adult with an advanced solid tumor such as melanoma, head and neck, liver or kidney cancer. CDR3s include the opening cysteine and the closing phenylalanine or tryptophan. A D gene is named only where the DNA matches it firmly. Rows give clone size only sometimes, using once, few, many, or a class for an expanded clone.

v_gene: TRBV11-2; abundance: NA; j_gene: TRBJ2-7; d_gene: TRBD1; CDR3nt: TGTGCCAGCAGCCCCGGAGGGACAGGGTTTAAATCCTACGAGCAGTACTTC; CDR3aa: CASSPGGTGFKSYEQYF
v_gene: TRBV9; abundance: NA; j_gene: TRBJ2-6; d_gene: NA; CDR3nt: TGTGCCAGCAGCGCCATGTCCTCTGGGGCCAACGTCCTGACTTTC; CDR3aa: CASSAMSSGANVLTF
v_gene: TRBV29-1; abundance: NA; j_gene: TRBJ1-2; d_gene: TRBD1; CDR3nt: TGCAGCGTTGGGAATCAGGGGGCGAGTAACTATGGCTACACCTTC; CDR3aa: CSVGNQGASNYGYTF
v_gene: TRBV11-3; abundance: NA; j_gene: TRBJ2-3; d_gene: TRBD2; CDR3nt: TGTGCCAGCAGCGTTAGCGGGACCTACACAGATACGCAGTATTTT; CDR3aa: CASSVSGTYTDTQYF
v_gene: TRBV7-9; abundance: few; j_gene: TRBJ1-1; d_gene: NA; CDR3nt: TGTGCCAGCAGCTTATCAGCTATGAACACTGAAGCTTTCTTT; CDR3aa: CASSLSAMNTEAFF
v_gene: TRBV28; abundance: NA; j_gene: TRBJ2-1; d_gene: NA; CDR3nt: TGTGCCAGCAGAGGCTCCTACAATGAGCAGTTCTTC; CDR3aa: CASRGSYNEQFF
v_gene: TRBV4-3; abundance: NA; j_gene: TRBJ1-1; d_gene: NA; CDR3nt: TGCGCCAGCAGCCAAGGAGGTGTTTCGGGACGGACCATGAACACTGAAGCTTTCTTT; CDR3aa: CASSQGGVSGRTMNTEAFF
v_gene: TRBV15; abundance: NA; j_gene: TRBJ2-7; d_gene: NA; CDR3nt: TGTGCCACCAGCAGAGTTAGGGGGGCCTACGAGCAGTACTTC; CDR3aa: CATSRVRGAYEQYF
v_gene: TRBV5-6; abundance: NA; j_gene: TRBJ2-7; d_gene: NA; CDR3nt: TGTGCCAGCAGCTTGGCGAGACTCAGGGCCGAGCAGTACTTC; CDR3aa: CASSLARLRAEQYF
v_gene: TRBV4-3; abundance: NA; j_gene: TRBJ2-5; d_gene: TRBD1; CDR3nt: TGCGCCAGCAGCCATCAGACAGGGGGCCCGGAGACCCAGTACTTC; CDR3aa: CASSHQTGGPETQYF
v_gene: TRBV7-6; abundance: NA; j_gene: TRBJ2-1; d_gene: TRBD2; CDR3nt: TGTGCCAGCAGCTTAGAGACGGGGGGGAATTACAATGAGCAGTTCTTC; CDR3aa: CASSLETGGNYNEQFF
v_gene: TRBV7-2; abundance: NA; j_gene: TRBJ2-2; d_gene: TRBD1; CDR3nt: TGTGCCAGCAGCCTCGACAGGGTTACCGGGGAGCTGTTTTTT; CDR3aa: CASSLDRVTGELFF
v_gene: TRBV25-1; abundance: NA; j_gene: TRBJ1-1; d_gene: NA; CDR3nt: TGTGCCAGCAGAATGGCCGGGGATGTCGCTGAAGCTTTCTTT; CDR3aa: CASRMAGDVAEAFF
v_gene: TRBV7-9; abundance: once; j_gene: TRBJ1-4; d_gene: TRBD1; CDR3nt: TGTGCCAGCAGCTCACAGGGGTCTAATGAAAAACTGTTTTTT; CDR3aa: CASSSQGSNEKLFF
v_gene: TRBV29-1; abundance: NA; j_gene: TRBJ1-2; d_gene: NA; CDR3nt: TGCAGTGTCTCAGGGGATGGCTACACCTTC; CDR3aa: CSVSGDGYTF
v_gene: TRBV19; abundance: once; j_gene: TRBJ2-1; d_gene: NA; CDR3nt: TGTGCCAGTAGTAGGGGGGGGGCCAGCTCCTACAATGAGCAGTTCTTC; CDR3aa: CASSRGGASSYNEQFF
v_gene: TRBV7-3; abundance: NA; j_gene: TRBJ2-5; d_gene: NA; CDR3nt: TGTGCCAGCAGCCCCGGGGCGTCGGCAGAGACCCAGTACTTC; CDR3aa: CASSPGASAETQYF
v_gene: TRBV7-7; abundance: NA; j_gene: TRBJ2-5; d_gene: NA; CDR3nt: TGTGCTAGCAGCCCGGGACATTTATCGGAGACCCAGTACTTC; CDR3aa: CASSPGHLSETQYF
v_gene: TRBV7-9; abundance: NA; j_gene: TRBJ1-1; d_gene: NA; CDR3nt: TGTGCCAGCATCTCGTTAGAAAACACTGAAGCTTTCTTT; CDR3aa: CASISLENTEAFF
v_gene: TRBV9; abundance: NA; j_gene: TRBJ2-5; d_gene: TRBD1; CDR3nt: TGTGCCAGCAGCTTTCGGGACAGGGGGGTGGAAGAGACCCAGTACTTC; CDR3aa: CASSFRDRGVEETQYF
v_gene: TRBV4-1; abundance: once; j_gene: TRBJ2-5; d_gene: NA; CDR3nt: TGCGCCAGCAGCCCGGCCCTACAAGAGACCCAGTACTTC; CDR3aa: CASSPALQETQYF
v_gene: TRBV19; abundance: few; j_gene: TRBJ1-1; d_gene: TRBD1; CDR3nt: TGTGCCAGTAGTATACAGGGGGTCAGAATGAACACTGAAGCTTTCTTT; CDR3aa: CASSIQGVRMNTEAFF
v_gene: TRBV19; abundance: NA; j_gene: TRBJ2-2; d_gene: NA; CDR3nt: TGTGCCAGTCGAAGTGGGGGGACTTACGCGAACACCGGGGAGCTGTTTTTT; CDR3aa: CASRSGGTYANTGELFF
v_gene: TRBV5-1; abundance: once; j_gene: TRBJ2-1; d_gene: TRBD2; CDR3nt: TGCGCCAGCAGCTTGACTAGCGGGAGATACAATGAGCAGTTCTTC; CDR3aa: CASSLTSGRYNEQFF
v_gene: TRBV27; abundance: NA; j_gene: TRBJ2-7; d_gene: NA; CDR3nt: TGTGCCAGCAGTTCAGGGTGGATGGGCTACGAGCAGTACTTC; CDR3aa: CASSSGWMGYEQYF
v_gene: TRBV18; abundance: NA; j_gene: TRBJ2-7; d_gene: NA; CDR3nt: TGTGCCAGCTCGCAGGCCGACATGGGGGGCGAGCAGTACTTC; CDR3aa: CASSQADMGGEQYF
v_gene: TRBV5-1; abundance: NA; j_gene: TRBJ1-2; d_gene: TRBD1; CDR3nt: TGCGCCAGCAGCTCGGGAGCAGGGGGCGCGAACTATGGCTACACCTTC; CDR3aa: CASSSGAGGANYGYTF
v_gene: TRBV28; abundance: NA; j_gene: TRBJ2-1; d_gene: TRBD2; CDR3nt: TGTGCCAGCAGACGTAGCGGGTACAATGAGCAGTTCTTC; CDR3aa: CASRRSGYNEQFF
v_gene: TRBV7-3; abundance: NA; j_gene: TRBJ2-2; d_gene: NA; CDR3nt: TGTGCCAGCAGCCACAAGACCGGGGAGCTGTTTTTT; CDR3aa: CASSHKTGELFF
v_gene: TRBV6-6; abundance: few; j_gene: TRBJ2-7; d_gene: NA; CDR3nt: TGTGCCAGCACGGGTCTCAAGACACACTACGAGCAGTACTTC; CDR3aa: CASTGLKTHYEQYF
v_gene: TRBV4-3; abundance: NA; j_gene: TRBJ1-2; d_gene: NA; CDR3nt: TGCGCCAGCAGCCAAGAGGCAGGGCCCTACTATGGCTACACCTTC; CDR3aa: CASSQEAGPYYGYTF
v_gene: TRBV19; abundance: NA; j_gene: TRBJ1-4; d_gene: NA; CDR3nt: TGTGCCAGTAGACCGGGGACTCTGGAAGGAGAAAAACTGTTTTTT; CDR3aa: CASRPGTLEGEKLFF
v_gene: TRBV6-1; abundance: NA; j_gene: TRBJ1-2; d_gene: NA; CDR3nt: TGTGCCAGCAGGGGTTATGGCTACACCTTC; CDR3aa: CASRGYGYTF
v_gene: TRBV7-9; abundance: NA; j_gene: TRBJ1-4; d_gene: NA; CDR3nt: TGTGCCAGCAGCTTTACAGGGCTTGATGAAAAACTGTTTTTT; CDR3aa: CASSFTGLDEKLFF
v_gene: TRBV30; abundance: NA; j_gene: TRBJ1-5; d_gene: NA; CDR3nt: TGTGCCTGGAGTGACAGCTCGGGTCAGCCCCAGCATTTT; CDR3aa: CAWSDSSGQPQHF
v_gene: TRBV11-2; abundance: few; j_gene: TRBJ2-1; d_gene: TRBD2; CDR3nt: TGTGCCAGCAGCGTTAGCGGGAGCTCCTACAATGAGCAGTTCTTC; CDR3aa: CASSVSGSSYNEQFF
v_gene: TRBV19; abundance: NA; j_gene: TRBJ2-3; d_gene: NA; CDR3nt: TGTGCCAGTAGTATAGATGCGGCGGGGAGCACAGATACGCAGTATTTT; CDR3aa: CASSIDAAGSTDTQYF
v_gene: TRBV7-2; abundance: once; j_gene: TRBJ1-1; d_gene: TRBD1; CDR3nt: TGTGCCAGCAGCTCCCAGGGGGCGATGAACACTGAAGCTTTCTTT; CDR3aa: CASSSQGAMNTEAFF
v_gene: TRBV5-4; abundance: NA; j_gene: TRBJ1-1; d_gene: NA; CDR3nt: TGTGCCAGCAGCTTGTTGACAGGTGGAGACACTGAAGCTTTCTTT; CDR3aa: CASSLLTGGDTEAFF
v_gene: TRBV7-9; abundance: NA; j_gene: TRBJ1-2; d_gene: TRBD1; CDR3nt: TGTGCCAGCAGTAGTGACAGGGTCGGGGATTCTAACTATGGCTACACCTTC; CDR3aa: CASSSDRVGDSNYGYTF
v_gene: TRBV19; abundance: NA; j_gene: TRBJ1-3; d_gene: NA; CDR3nt: TGTGCCAGTACCGGGGACACCATATATTTT; CDR3aa: CASTGDTIYF
v_gene: TRBV28; abundance: NA; j_gene: TRBJ1-5; d_gene: TRBD1; CDR3nt: TGTGCCAGCAGTCGTCTGGTTGGACAGGGGGGACAGCCCCAGCATTTT; CDR3aa: CASSRLVGQGGQPQHF
v_gene: TRBV27; abundance: NA; j_gene: TRBJ1-2; d_gene: TRBD1; CDR3nt: TGTGCCAGCAGTTTGGGGACAGGATATGGCTACACCTTC; CDR3aa: CASSLGTGYGYTF
v_gene: TRBV30; abundance: NA; j_gene: TRBJ1-1; d_gene: NA; CDR3nt: TGTGCCTGGAGTGTACAGGGGAACACTGAAGCTTTCTTT; CDR3aa: CAWSVQGNTEAFF
v_gene: TRBV19; abundance: NA; j_gene: TRBJ2-6; d_gene: TRBD2; CDR3nt: TGTGCCAGTAGTATACTCGGCGGGAGCTCTGGGGCCAACGTCCTGACTTTC; CDR3aa: CASSILGGSSGANVLTF
v_gene: TRBV6-6; abundance: once; j_gene: TRBJ2-5; d_gene: NA; CDR3nt: TGTGCCAGCGGAGGGAGAGGGGAGACCCAGTACTTC; CDR3aa: CASGGRGETQYF
v_gene: TRBV19; abundance: NA; j_gene: TRBJ2-6; d_gene: TRBD1; CDR3nt: TGTGCCAGTAGCTGGGACAGGTACTCCGGGGCCAACGTCCTGACTTTC; CDR3aa: CASSWDRYSGANVLTF
v_gene: TRBV19; abundance: NA; j_gene: TRBJ2-7; d_gene: NA; CDR3nt: TGTGCCAGTAGTATAGAAACTTCCTACGAGCAGTACTTC; CDR3aa: CASSIETSYEQYF
v_gene: TRBV18; abundance: NA; j_gene: TRBJ1-2; d_gene: NA; CDR3nt: TGTGCCAGCTCACCAGGCCTTCAAGCTAACTATGGCTACACCTTC; CDR3aa: CASSPGLQANYGYTF
v_gene: TRBV9; abundance: NA; j_gene: TRBJ2-1; d_gene: NA; CDR3nt: TGTGCCAGCAGCGTAGGACGCCTAAACAATGAGCAGTTCTTC; CDR3aa: CASSVGRLNNEQFF